The TCR beta chain described here comes from a study of cytomegalovirus exposure and HLA in healthy donors. Whole-study findings and limits: Among TCR sequences, most were rare, though some public TCRs appeared in many donors. Productive status was seen about 87% or about 30% of the time for most TCR beta V segments in an earlier analysis. In a later analysis, TCR beta V- and J-gene trimming was associated with a missense DCLRE1C variant.

Primers for the PCR totalled 60 Vbeta and 13 Jbeta. The repertoire was sequenced with immunoSEQ multiplex PCR; TCRdb's copy has only in-frame clones and lacks some. The profile shows 120,000 to 150,000 clones, roughly 77% of them singletons. Remarks on this clone: The antigen is unknown.

Trimming left V 1 base short and J 0 bases short, with 11 bases between. The germline V gene encodes CDR1 SGHRS and CDR2 YFSETQ. CDR3 length: 15 amino acids. There were likely unrecorded immune exposures, though donors were nominally healthy when sampled. This TCR derives from a female donor in good health and CMV-seronegative. The chain combines TRBV5-1 with TRBJ2-7; D might be TRBD2 (6 bases). The sample consisted of PBMCs. The CDR3 here is CASSLQAGSSYEQYF. The CDR3 DNA sequence: TGCGCCAGCAGCTTGCAGGCGGGAAGCTCCTACGAGCAGTACTTC.